The next 4 T cell receptor beta chains were all read from a single sample in a study of T-cell reconstitution after alpha-beta-depleted transplantation in children. The TCRbeta library was prepared with unique molecular identifiers. TCRdb reanalysed the PCR reads using MiXCR and keeps one entry per CDR3 protein. The repertoire holds fewer than 750,000 distinct CDR3 sequences, roughly 23% seen once, with 13% to 15% in the top ten. Sequences were derived from PBMCs, mostly from graft donor cells, sampled 360 days after TCRalphabeta/CD19-depleted stem cell transplant. The source of these receptors is a boy less than two years old who had a stem cell transplant for acute myeloid leukemia, so the T cells may come from the graft donor.

This clonotype has just a few counts. The rearrangement links TRBV12-5 to TRBJ2-1; no clear D gene. V shed 8 bases and J shed 1 base, with 9 bases lying between them. The CDR3 is made up of 13 amino acids. Germline lookup yields CDR1 LGHNT and CDR2 FRNRAP. The CDR3 coding sequence is TGTGCTAGTACCGACGGGTCCTACAATGAGCAGTTCTTC. Translation gives CASTDGSYNEQFF.

In this sample, this clonotype turned up a few times. V and J are TRBV15 and TRBJ2-1; TRBD1 agrees at 11 bases. Germline CDR1 and CDR2: LNHNV and YYDKDF (reference sequence). J gave up 3 bases and V 4 bases, and 11 bases lay outside the gene matches. The CDR3 is 18 amino acids. In DNA, the CDR3 is TGTGCCACCAGCAAAACGATAATGGGACAGGGGGACTACAATGAGCAGTTCTTC. Its translation is CATSKTIMGQGDYNEQFF. Looking up the rest from reference TRBV15 and TRBJ2-1 gives the full variable domain: DAMVIQNPRYQVTQFGKPVTLSCSQTLNHNVMYWYQQKSSQAPKLLFHYYDKDFNNEADTPDNFQSRRPNTSFCFLDIRSPGLGDTAMYLCATSKTIMGQGDYNEQFFGPGTRLTVL.

This clonotype was seen at least ten times. This chain joins TRBV12-3 or TRBV12-4 and TRBJ1-6; the D gene is possibly TRBD1 (6 bases). The CDR3 has 18 amino acids. V was shortened by 1 base and J by 8 bases, with 21 bases between the two germline ends. The CDR3 DNA follows: TGTGCCAGCAGTTTAGGTTTTCTGGAGGAGGCAGGGGATTCACCCCTCCACTTT. Amino acid sequence: CASSLGFLEEAGDSPLHF.

This clonotype has at least ten counts. The chain recombines TRBV14 with TRBJ2-6, with D unresolved. This CDR3 contains 16 residues. V shed 0 bases and J shed 1 base, with 7 bases lying between them. The germline gives CDR1 SGHDN, CDR2 FVKESK. CDR3 bases: TGTGCCAGCAGCCAAGATATCGCATCTGGGGCCAACGTCCTGACTTTC. Translated: CASSQDIASGANVLTF.